This T cell receptor (beta chain) derives from a study of cytomegalovirus exposure and HLA in healthy donors. Details on this clone: At one end the junction does not follow the germline gene, possibly because of a read error.

This CDR3 has 12 residues. Germline V gene lookup returns CDR1 MNHEY and CDR2 SMNVEV (reference sequence). Use of 60 Vbeta and 13 Jbeta primers characterized the PCR. The method was immunoSEQ multiplex PCR; TCRdb's version includes in-frame clones alone and lacks a portion of them. The sample has approximately 180,000 clones, around 79% seen once; the top ten hold approximately 6.3%. The sample was PBMCs. The V gene is TRBV27, the J gene TRBJ2-7; tentative D call: TRBD2 (5 bases). This TCR was recovered from a man in his forties in good health and CMV-seropositive. The CDR3 DNA reads TGTGCCAGCGGAGGCAGAAACTACGAGCAGCACTTC. Residues: CASGGRNYEQHF.